This T cell receptor beta chain was sequenced in a study of blood T cell repertoires in COVID-19. The overall study: Samples came from the United States, Italy and Spain, spanning acute and convalescent COVID-19. Nucleic acid was either cDNA or gDNA, and it came from T cells, B-cell-depleted T cells, or PBMCs.

In the source study's methods: It was from reference gene primer amplification that nucleated cell counts were estimated. Profiling relied on immunoSEQ multiplex PCR, and the TCRdb table lists in-frame clones only, not all of them. The D gene and trimming were derived from the DNA, and the V and J assignments and clone size from that table. The profile shows 40,000 or so clones, 90% of them singletons. The ends lost 5 bases at V and 2 bases at J; junction bases unmatched: 4. CDR1 is LNHDA, CDR2 SQIVND, per germline (reference sequence). The CDR3 loop spans 14 amino acids. This clone was picked up a small number of times.

The chain uses TRBV19 and TRBJ2-7; 9 bases match TRBD1. This TCR derives from a man in his forties or fifties with active COVID-19. Source material: peripheral blood. Here the CDR3 DNA reads TGTGCCAGTAGTGCCGGGACAGGGACCTACGAGCAGTACTTC. Its protein product is CASSAGTGTYEQYF.